Listed below are T cell receptor beta chains from one sample, sequenced in a study of blood T cell repertoires in COVID-19. Clones were sequenced by immunoSEQ multiplex PCR, and TCRdb holds only the in-frame ones, with some missing. The table shows some 670,000 clones, with 70% to 90% occurring only once. Sequences were obtained from peripheral blood. These receptors were taken from a woman younger than 30 with acute or convalescent COVID-19. CDR3s include the opening cysteine and the closing phenylalanine or tryptophan. The order of the fields is J gene, clone size, D gene, V gene, CDR3 DNA, CDR3 protein. D genes are given only for firm matches. The size of a clone is reported for some rows only, either as once, few or many, or as a class for expanded clones.

TRBJ2-7	NA	NA	TRBV4-2	TGTGCCAGCAGCCAAGATTTCACTAGGAGCTCCTACGAGCAGTACTTC	CASSQDFTRSSYEQYF
TRBJ1-2	NA	TRBD1	TRBV19	TGTGCCAGTACCGATGGACAGGGCGCCCGCTATGGCTACACCTTC	CASTDGQGARYGYTF
TRBJ1-2	NA	TRBD1	TRBV7-2	TGTGCCAGCAGCTCCGGACAGGGCTATGGCTACACCTTC	CASSSGQGYGYTF
TRBJ1-5	NA	TRBD1	TRBV28	TGTGCCAGCAGTTTCCTGACAGGGAATAGCAATCAGCCCCAGCATTTT	CASSFLTGNSNQPQHF
TRBJ2-3	NA	NA	TRBV29-1	TGCAGCGTTGTCGGGTCCCCTAGGACAGATACGCAGTATTTT	CSVVGSPRTDTQYF
TRBJ2-7	NA	NA	TRBV29-1	TGCAGCGTTGAAGATTCATTTACGGGGTACGAGCAGTACTTC	CSVEDSFTGYEQYF
TRBJ2-7	NA	NA	TRBV19	TGTGCCAGTAGTACTCGATTCGGGACACCCTACGAGCAGTACTTC	CASSTRFGTPYEQYF
TRBJ2-7	once	NA	TRBV19	TGTGCCAGTAGTAGCCGGGACAAGAGGTACGAGCAGTACTTC	CASSSRDKRYEQYF
TRBJ2-2	NA	NA	TRBV4-3	TGCGCCAGCAGCCAAGATTTTTACAGGGAGATCCACGCCGGGGAGCTGTTTTTT	CASSQDFYREIHAGELFF
TRBJ1-5	NA	TRBD1	TRBV7-6	TGTGCCAGCAGCTTGGGCTTAGGGCCAGGGGGAATTGATCAGCCCCAGCATTTT	CASSLGLGPGGIDQPQHF
TRBJ1-3	NA	NA	TRBV11-2	TGTGCCAGCAGCTCCCGTGCGGGAAACTATAACGGAAACACCATATATTTT	CASSSRAGNYNGNTIYF
TRBJ1-1	NA	NA	TRBV11-3	TGTGCCAGCAGTCAAACAGGGAACACTGAAGCTTTCTTT	CASSQTGNTEAFF
TRBJ2-1	NA	TRBD2	TRBV24-1	TGTGCCACCAGTGACACTAGCGGGGGGGCTGGCGATGAGCAGTTCTTC	CATSDTSGGAGDEQFF
TRBJ1-2	NA	TRBD1	TRBV4-3	TGCGCCAGCAGCCAAGGACAGGGGGCAGGGTATGGCTACACCTTC	CASSQGQGAGYGYTF
TRBJ1-4	NA	NA	TRBV19	TGTGCCAGTAGTTTAATCACAGGGAGACGAGGTGAAAAACTGTTTTTT	CASSLITGRRGEKLFF
TRBJ2-2	NA	TRBD2	TRBV27	TGTGCCAGCAGTCCACTGACTAGCCTAAGGACCGGGGAGCTGTTTTTT	CASSPLTSLRTGELFF
TRBJ1-1	NA	NA	TRBV7-3	TGTGCCAGCAGCTATGGAGTGAACACTGAAGCTTTCTTT	CASSYGVNTEAFF
TRBJ1-1	NA	NA	TRBV30	TGTGCCTGGAGTGTATCACGGTACACTGAAGCTTTCTTT	CAWSVSRYTEAFF
TRBJ1-4	NA	TRBD1	TRBV4-3	TGCGCCAGCAGCCAAGGCCGCCGGGACAGGAGGTTTTTT	CASSQGRRDRRFF
TRBJ1-2	NA	NA	TRBV30	TGTGCCTGGAGCGCCGGGAACTATGGCTACACCTTC	CAWSAGNYGYTF
TRBJ1-1	NA	NA	TRBV14	TGTGCCAGCAACGGACTGGGCACTGAAGCTTTCTTT	CASNGLGTEAFF
TRBJ1-1	NA	NA	TRBV7-9	TGTGCCAGCAGCCCACAGGGAGTACGGATTGAAGCTTTCTTT	CASSPQGVRIEAFF
TRBJ1-5	NA	TRBD1	TRBV6-5	TGTGCCAGCAGTTCGGGACAGGGGGCCCAGCCCCAGCATTTT	CASSSGQGAQPQHF
TRBJ1-2	NA	NA	TRBV7-2	TGTGCCAGCAGCTTAATGGTGCGGGTGCAGGGCTACACCTTC	CASSLMVRVQGYTF
TRBJ2-1	NA	TRBD1	TRBV18	TGTGCCAGCTCACCGCGCTCCGGGACAGGGGGTGGAGATGAGCAGTTCTTC	CASSPRSGTGGGDEQFF
TRBJ2-2	NA	NA	TRBV30	TGTGCCTACTATCGACCAACCGGGGAGCTGTTTTTT	CAYYRPTGELFF
TRBJ1-3	NA	NA	TRBV4-1	TGCGCCAGCAGCCAAGCCCTACTCAGGGTAGGTGGAAACACCATATATTTT	CASSQALLRVGGNTIYF
TRBJ1-2	NA	TRBD1	TRBV4-1	TGCGCCAGCAGCCAATCTGGGACAGGGGCCAACTATGGCTACACCTTC	CASSQSGTGANYGYTF
TRBJ1-1	NA	NA	TRBV7-2	TGTGCCAGCAGCTTAGATACGACTACGGCTTTCTTT	CASSLDTTTAFF
TRBJ2-7	NA	TRBD1	TRBV5-4	TGTGCCAGCAGCCCCTCTGGGACAGGGGGTGAGCAGTACTTC	CASSPSGTGGEQYF
TRBJ1-1	NA	NA	TRBV24-1	TGTGCCACCAGTGACACCCGGACAGCCTCCGGTGAAGCTTTCTTT	CATSDTRTASGEAFF
TRBJ2-7	NA	NA	TRBV20-1	TGCAGTGCTAGTGGGGACACATTGCACTCCTACGAGCAGTACTTC	CSASGDTLHSYEQYF
TRBJ2-1	NA	TRBD1	TRBV5-6	TGTGCCAGCAGCGTGTTGCCGGGACAGGGATCGAGTAATGAGCAGTTCTTC	CASSVLPGQGSSNEQFF
TRBJ1-1	NA	NA	TRBV30	TGTGCCTGGAGTGTAATCCCGTTGAACACTGAAGCTTTCTTT	CAWSVIPLNTEAFF
TRBJ1-4	NA	TRBD1	TRBV6-5	TGTGCCAGTCGAACCCGGACAGGGTCTAATGAAAAACTGTTTTTT	CASRTRTGSNEKLFF
TRBJ1-4	once	NA	TRBV11-2	TGTGCCAGCAGCTTAAGGGGGGAAAAACTGTTTTTT	CASSLRGEKLFF
TRBJ2-3	once	NA	TRBV27	TGTGCCAGCAGTTTCCTAGCGTGGGATACGCAGTATTTT	CASSFLAWDTQYF
TRBJ2-1	NA	NA	TRBV28	TGTGCCAGCAGTTATAGACTGTCCGACTCCTACAATGAGCAGTTCTTC	CASSYRLSDSYNEQFF
TRBJ2-2	NA	NA	TRBV19	TGTGCCAGTAGTATAGGACGGTACGGGGGGGAGCTGTTTTTT	CASSIGRYGGELFF